This is a list of T cell receptor beta chains from one sample in a study of PD-L1 blockade in urothelial cancer. Here immunoSEQ multiplex PCR was the method, and the copy in TCRdb shows in-frame clones only, minus some. The sample has roughly 46,000 clones, approximately 85% seen once. Specimen: PBMCs, collected around atezolizumab (anti-PD-L1) treatment. All receptors come from a middle-aged man with urothelial cancer. Both conserved end residues are trimmed from each CDR3. Each record gives: J gene, D gene, V gene, CDR3 protein. A D gene is named only where the DNA matches it firmly.

j_call: TRBJ2-7
d_call: NA
v_call: TRBV30
cdr3_aa: AWTPRGIEQY

j_call: TRBJ1-2
d_call: NA
v_call: TRBV6-4
cdr3_aa: ATPLRVPNYGYT

j_call: TRBJ1-1
d_call: NA
v_call: TRBV11-2
cdr3_aa: ASSLWQTNTEAF

j_call: TRBJ1-6
d_call: NA
v_call: TRBV13
cdr3_aa: ASSLGLMGSSLH

j_call: TRBJ1-5
d_call: NA
v_call: TRBV4-1
cdr3_aa: ASSQGTWNQPQH

j_call: TRBJ2-1
d_call: TRBD1
v_call: TRBV7-9
cdr3_aa: ASSLVSGTENNEQF

j_call: TRBJ2-1
d_call: NA
v_call: TRBV5-1
cdr3_aa: ASSYLPGARNEQF

j_call: TRBJ2-3
d_call: NA
v_call: TRBV27
cdr3_aa: ASSLSRGRDTQY

j_call: TRBJ2-1
d_call: TRBD2
v_call: TRBV2
cdr3_aa: ATLAGGSYNEQF

j_call: TRBJ2-7
d_call: NA
v_call: TRBV30
cdr3_aa: AWRGQGTYEQY

j_call: TRBJ2-7
d_call: NA
v_call: TRBV29-1
cdr3_aa: SVVEYEQY

j_call: TRBJ2-7
d_call: TRBD1
v_call: TRBV4-1
cdr3_aa: ASSQQITGDTYEQY

j_call: TRBJ2-3
d_call: NA
v_call: TRBV29-1
cdr3_aa: SAQRGSTDTQY

j_call: TRBJ2-3
d_call: NA
v_call: TRBV5-6
cdr3_aa: ASSLGQSRTDTQY

j_call: TRBJ2-2
d_call: TRBD2
v_call: TRBV11-3
cdr3_aa: ASSPGTRHTGELF

j_call: TRBJ2-2
d_call: NA
v_call: TRBV2
cdr3_aa: ASSPLAVGGTGELF

j_call: TRBJ1-2
d_call: TRBD1
v_call: TRBV10-3
cdr3_aa: AISESRGQFGYGYT

j_call: TRBJ2-3
d_call: NA
v_call: TRBV5-1
cdr3_aa: ASSEADTQY

j_call: TRBJ1-2
d_call: NA
v_call: TRBV29-1
cdr3_aa: SVASSGTQNGYT

j_call: TRBJ2-5
d_call: TRBD2
v_call: TRBV28
cdr3_aa: ASRLAGKETQY

j_call: TRBJ2-3
d_call: NA
v_call: TRBV29-1
cdr3_aa: SVDPRSSHTQY

j_call: TRBJ2-3
d_call: TRBD2
v_call: TRBV7-6
cdr3_aa: ASSLTLAAGLPDTQY

j_call: TRBJ1-5
d_call: NA
v_call: TRBV29-1
cdr3_aa: SVATGSDQPQH

j_call: TRBJ2-5
d_call: NA
v_call: TRBV27
cdr3_aa: ASRRPGTVKTQY

j_call: TRBJ2-1
d_call: TRBD2
v_call: TRBV25-1
cdr3_aa: ASSEGRGRYNEQF

j_call: TRBJ2-5
d_call: NA
v_call: TRBV4-3
cdr3_aa: ASSRLGGLQETQY

j_call: TRBJ1-4
d_call: NA
v_call: TRBV30
cdr3_aa: AWSLRDEKLF

j_call: TRBJ2-5
d_call: TRBD1
v_call: TRBV7-9
cdr3_aa: ASSFFTGAKQETQY

j_call: TRBJ2-7
d_call: TRBD2
v_call: TRBV5-4
cdr3_aa: ASSSSGTGPYEQY

j_call: TRBJ2-2
d_call: NA
v_call: TRBV19
cdr3_aa: ASSILAVHPTGELF

j_call: TRBJ2-1
d_call: NA
v_call: TRBV7-2
cdr3_aa: ASSFVYNEQF

j_call: TRBJ2-2
d_call: TRBD2
v_call: TRBV5-1
cdr3_aa: ASSSDGLANTGELF

j_call: TRBJ1-5
d_call: NA
v_call: TRBV7-9
cdr3_aa: ASSLGATPQH

j_call: TRBJ1-1
d_call: NA
v_call: TRBV27
cdr3_aa: ASSLTGANTEAF

j_call: TRBJ2-7
d_call: NA
v_call: TRBV5-6
cdr3_aa: ASSLGAGFQYEQY

j_call: TRBJ2-7
d_call: NA
v_call: TRBV7-9
cdr3_aa: ASSNMGSRGEQY

j_call: TRBJ2-2
d_call: TRBD1
v_call: TRBV2
cdr3_aa: ASTLVRGGVGTGELF

j_call: TRBJ2-7
d_call: TRBD2
v_call: TRBV10-1
cdr3_aa: ASSKGTSGIGYEQY

j_call: TRBJ2-2
d_call: NA
v_call: TRBV7-9
cdr3_aa: ASSLVGGINTGELF

j_call: TRBJ2-1
d_call: TRBD2
v_call: TRBV5-1
cdr3_aa: ASGAGTSGYNEQF